One sample yielded the 16 T cell receptor beta chains listed below, sequenced in a study of T cells in localized non-small cell lung cancer. Profiling relied on immunoSEQ multiplex PCR, and the TCRdb table lists in-frame clones only, not all of them. The repertoire has some 17,000 clones, 85% to 90% of them found once; the top ten carry about 1.1%. Sequencing was performed on peripheral blood mononuclear cells, taken before any cancer treatment. The receptor source for this set is a woman between 40 and 69 years old with stage III lung adenocarcinoma.

The DNA of the CDR3 is TGTGCCTGGAGCGCCAGGGGGGACACCATATATTTT. Translation: CAWSARGDTIYF. The chain couples TRBV30 to TRBJ1-3; TRBD1 agrees at 7 bases. The V gene end was trimmed by 3 bases and the J gene end by 8 bases; junction bases not matched to a gene: 4. The CDR3 runs 12 residues. Germline loops: CDR1 GTSNPN, CDR2 SVGIG (reference sequence).

J is TRBJ2-3 and V is TRBV7-2, with 12 bases matching TRBD2. The CDR3 runs to 18 residues. Germline loops: CDR1 SGHTA, CDR2 FQGNSA. The V and J ends lost 2 bases and 0 bases, in that order; junction bases with no gene match: 6. This chain's CDR3 is CASSLPASGGGSTDTQYF. CDR3 DNA: TGTGCCAGCAGCTTACCTGCTAGCGGGGGGGGAAGCACAGATACGCAGTATTTT.

This clone was counted once. J is TRBJ2-2 and V is TRBV11-2; D remains ambiguous. Germline V gene lookup returns CDR1 SGHAT and CDR2 FQNNGV. V was cut by 1 base and J by 5 bases, with 5 bases left in between. There are 13 residues in the CDR3. The CDR3 nucleotides are TGTGCCAGCAGCTTAGGGGGAACCGGGGAGCTGTTTTTT. As protein: CASSLGGTGELFF.

The chain employs TRBV4-3 and TRBJ1-6; D might be TRBD1 (6 bases). Trimming cost V 0 bases and J 8 bases, with 20 bases left between them. Germline CDR1 reads LGHNA; CDR2 reads YSLEER. The CDR3 is 18 amino acids. This CDR3 reads CASSQELVRGQGHSPLHF. The CDR3 DNA reads TGCGCCAGCAGCCAAGAATTAGTGCGCGGGCAGGGGCATTCACCCCTCCACTTT.

This clone is a singleton in its sample. This sequence joins TRBV5-4 and TRBJ2-5; 7 nucleotides align to TRBD2. Germline lookup yields CDR1 SGHNT and CDR2 YYREEE (reference sequence). CDR3 size: 14 residues. With 5 bases clipped from V and 4 bases from J, the junction kept 8 bases outside the gene matches. This CDR3 is CASRPQSGGETQYF. CDR3 nucleotide sequence: TGTGCCAGCAGACCGCAGTCGGGGGGAGAGACCCAGTACTTC. Full variable domain (missing parts from reference TRBV5-4 and TRBJ2-5): ETGVTQSPTHLIKTRGQQVTLRCSSQSGHNTVSWYQQALGQGPQFIFQYYREEENGRGNFPPRFSGLQFPNYSSELNVNALELDDSALYLCASRPQSGGETQYFGPGTRLLVL.

The V and J genes are TRBV7-2 and TRBJ2-7, with D possibly being TRBD2 (6 bases). Germline assignment: CDR1 SGHTA and CDR2 FQGNSA. V lost 5 bases and J 6 bases, leaving 14 bases between the germline ends. This CDR3 has 13 residues. This CDR3 is CASSRGGPSEQYF. In DNA, the CDR3 is TGTGCCAGCAGCCGGGGAGGTCCATCCGAGCAGTACTTC.

J is TRBJ2-4 and V is TRBV5-8; 11 nucleotides agree with TRBD1. The CDR3 length is 18 residues. The V and J ends lost 0 bases and 7 bases, in that order; junction bases with no gene match: 12. Germline-derived CDR1 and CDR2 are SGHTS and YDEGEE. DNA for the CDR3: TGTGCCAGCAGCTTGGCCCTATGGACAGGGGGCCTGGCGAACATTCAGTACTTC. Its translation: CASSLALWTGGLANIQYF. Drawing the rest from reference TRBV5-8 and TRBJ2-4, the complete variable domain is EAGVTQSPTHLIKTRGQQATLRCSPISGHTSVYWYQQALGLGLQFLLWYDEGEERNRGNFPPRFSGRQFPNYSSELNVNALELEDSALYLCASSLALWTGGLANIQYFGAGTRLSVL.

This chain links TRBV11-2 with TRBJ2-7; TRBD2 matches 13 bases. The CDR3 runs 16 residues. Unmatched junction bases numbered 4, after V lost 2 bases and J lost 3 bases. The germline gives CDR1 SGHAT, CDR2 FQNNGV. The CDR3 reads CASSLRTSGSGYEQYF. The CDR3 nucleotides are TGTGCCAGCAGCTTAAGGACTAGCGGGAGTGGCTACGAGCAGTACTTC.

This rearrangement joins TRBV7-9 to TRBJ1-1; 7 nucleotides agree with TRBD1. The CDR3 is 12 residues long. From germline, CDR1 is SEHNR and CDR2 FQNEAQ (reference sequence). The V and J ends lost 1 base and 8 bases, in that order; junction bases with no gene match: 1. The DNA for the CDR3 is TGTGCCAGCAGCTTAGTGGGACAGGAAGCTTTCTTT. Amino acid sequence: CASSLVGQEAFF.

The chain has TRBV6-5 and TRBJ1-1; a possible D gene is TRBD1 (6 bases). Germline V gene sequence: CDR1 MNHEY, CDR2 SVGAGI. The V gene lost 6 bases and the J gene lost 6 bases, with 14 bases spanning the gap. CDR3 size: 13 residues. CDR3 coding DNA: TGTGCCAGCAGCAACCGGGACACCCCTGAAGCTTTCTTT. It codes for CASSNRDTPEAFF.

The chain joins TRBV28 to TRBJ1-1, with a possible D match to TRBD1 (6 bases). CDR1 is MDHEN, CDR2 SYDVKM, per germline. The V gene lost 6 bases and the J gene lost 4 bases, with 21 bases spanning the gap. This CDR3 is 16 amino acids long. The CDR3 coding sequence is TGTGCCAGCAGCCCTTGGGGGCAGGGGCCCCTCACTGAAGCTTTCTTT. Translated, it gives CASSPWGQGPLTEAFF.

The chain is built from TRBV30 and TRBJ1-2; possibly TRBD1 for D (6 bases). The germline V and J ends were trimmed by 7 bases and 5 bases, with 20 bases remaining between them. This CDR3 spans 14 amino acids. Germline CDR1 and CDR2: GTSNPN and SVGIG (reference sequence). The CDR3 DNA sequence: TGTGCCTATCGTAGGGGGGGCATCGGGTATGGCTACACCTTC. Translated: CAYRRGGIGYGYTF.

The chain links TRBV7-2 to TRBJ2-1, with D unresolved. There are 16 residues in the CDR3. V was cut by 5 bases and J by 0 bases, with 14 bases left in between. Looked up from germline, CDR1 is SGHTA and CDR2 is FQGNSA. CDR3 in amino acids: CASSQSLSGSYNEQFF. DNA for the CDR3: TGTGCCAGCAGCCAATCGCTTTCGGGCTCCTACAATGAGCAGTTCTTC.

The V gene is TRBV27, the J gene TRBJ1-1, with 9 bases fitting TRBD1. With V trimmed by 5 bases and J by 2 bases, 9 bases remained unmatched. This CDR3 region has 16 residues. Germline V gives CDR1 MNHEY, CDR2 SMNVEV (reference sequence). CDR3 bases: TGTGCCAGCAGTCTCGGACAGGGGAGGAGAAACACTGAAGCTTTCTTT. This encodes CASSLGQGRRNTEAFF.

The rearrangement joins TRBV7-9 to TRBJ2-3; TRBD2 matches at 9 bases. The junction had 4 bases not matched to a gene; V was cut back by 2 bases and J by 4 bases. The CDR3 is 15 residues long. Germline V gives CDR1 SEHNR, CDR2 FQNEAQ (reference sequence). CDR3: CASSLRAGGSDTQYF. The CDR3 DNA sequence: TGTGCCAGCAGCTTACGGGCGGGAGGGTCAGATACGCAGTATTTT.

The chain joins TRBV29-1 to TRBJ1-1; D is unclear. V lost 5 bases to trimming and J lost 1 base, with 8 bases between them. CDR1 is SQVTM and CDR2 is ANQGSEA in the germline V gene. This CDR3 contains 12 residues. The CDR3 here is CSVFPSNTEAFF. Written as DNA, the CDR3 is TGCAGCGTTTTCCCTTCGAACACTGAAGCTTTCTTT.